These 26 T cell receptor beta chains came from one sample sequenced in a study of blood T cell repertoires in COVID-19. Libraries were prepared by immunoSEQ multiplex PCR; TCRdb keeps only in-frame clonotypes and omits some of them. The sample records 95,000 to 150,000 clones, 80% to 85% being singletons. The sequencing input was PBMCs or T cells enriched from blood (not recorded which). These receptors came from a woman in her thirties who had recovered from COVID-19.

The count of this clone is one. The chain uses TRBV5-1 and TRBJ2-3; a weak D match, TRBD2 (5 bases). V gave up 0 bases and J gave up 3 bases, with 8 bases separating them. There are 14 residues in the CDR3. CDR1 SGHRS and CDR2 YFSETQ come from the germline V gene. The CDR3 nucleotides are TGCGCCAGCAGCTTGGCCCCGGGAACAGATACGCAGTATTTT. Protein: CASSLAPGTDTQYF. Together with reference TRBV5-1 and TRBJ2-3, the CDR3 gives the full variable domain: KAGVTQTPRYLIKTRGQQVTLSCSPISGHRSVSWYQQTPGQGLQFLFEYFSETQRNKGNFPGRFSGRQFSNSRSEMNVSTLELGDSALYLCASSLAPGTDTQYFGPGTRLTVL.

The chain has TRBV11-2 and TRBJ2-1, with TRBD1 as a possible D gene (6 bases). V lost 5 bases, J lost 6 bases, and 14 bases lay in between. The CDR3 runs to 14 residues. Germline V CDR1 and CDR2: SGHAT, FQNNGV. CDR3 bases: TGTGCCAGCAGCCCTCACAGGGCCCCCAATGAGCAGTTCTTC. Translating it yields CASSPHRAPNEQFF.

The chain carries TRBV28 and TRBJ2-7; 7 bases line up with TRBD1. This CDR3 contains 14 residues. V was pared by 5 bases and J by 2 bases, with 6 bases of the junction left unmatched. Germline CDR1 reads MDHEN; CDR2 reads SYDVKM. CDR3 DNA sequence: TGTGCCAGCAGTACCCGGGACAGCCCCTACGAGCAGTACTTC. Translating it yields CASSTRDSPYEQYF.

This rearrangement joins TRBV29-1 to TRBJ1-1; D remains unclear. This CDR3 comprises 16 residues. Trimming shortened V by 1 base and J by 3 bases, and 18 bases separated the two germline ends. The germline gives CDR1 SQVTM, CDR2 ANQGSEA. The CDR3 sequence: CSVEGGADRRDTEAFF. CDR3 nucleotide sequence: TGCAGCGTTGAAGGCGGCGCTGATCGTCGGGACACTGAAGCTTTCTTT.

The chain employs TRBV6-5 and TRBJ1-1; D is ambiguous. The length of the CDR3 is 15 residues. V was shortened by 6 bases and J by 4 bases, with 18 bases between the two germline ends. The V gene's germline CDR1 is MNHEY and CDR2 SVGAGI. CDR3 amino acids: CASSLDPRGATEAFF. CDR3 bases: TGTGCCAGCAGCCTTGACCCGCGGGGTGCCACTGAAGCTTTCTTT.

The J gene is TRBJ2-1, the V gene TRBV7-3; TRBD2 is a possible D gene (6 bases). Trimming cost V 5 bases and J 9 bases, with 14 bases left between them. The length of the CDR3 is 13 residues. CDR1 and CDR2 (germline): SGHTA, FQGTGA. DNA of the CDR3: TGTGCCAGCAGCCCGACTAGTTCCAGTGAGCAGTTCTTC. Its protein product is CASSPTSSSEQFF.

The chain uses TRBV9 and TRBJ2-7; D call uncertain. CDR1 is SGDLS and CDR2 is YYNGEE in the germline V gene. V dropped 0 bases and J dropped 9 bases, with 16 bases sitting between them. The CDR3 is 14 amino acids. In DNA form, the CDR3 reads TGTGCCAGCAGCGTAGGCGGTCCCTCGGGTGCGCAGTACTTC. It translates to CASSVGGPSGAQYF. Drawing the rest from reference TRBV9 and TRBJ2-7, the complete variable domain is DSGVTQTPKHLITATGQRVTLRCSPRSGDLSVYWYQQSLDQGLQFLIQYYNGEERAKGNILERFSAQQFPDLHSELNLSSLELGDSALYFCASSVGGPSGAQYFGPGTRLTVT.

The rearrangement uses TRBV28 and TRBJ2-3; 13 bases are a match to TRBD2. The germline V gene encodes CDR1 MDHEN and CDR2 SYDVKM. This CDR3 comprises 15 residues. The J segment lost 6 bases and the V segment lost 6 bases, leaving 6 bases of the junction unmatched. CDR3 region: CASSLTSGRVDTQYF. In nucleotides, the CDR3 is TGTGCCAGCAGCCTTACTAGCGGGAGGGTTGATACGCAGTATTTT. The full variable domain, its missing parts supplied by reference TRBV28 and TRBJ2-3, is DVKVTQSSRYLVKRTGEKVFLECVQDMDHENMFWYRQDPGLGLRLIYFSYDVKMKEKGDIPEGYSVSREKKERFSLILESASTNQTSMYLCASSLTSGRVDTQYFGPGTRLTVL.

The V gene is TRBV18, the J gene TRBJ1-2; the D is unclear. CDR3 length: 12 residues. CDR1 KGHSH and CDR2 LQKENI come from the germline V gene. The V and J ends lost 5 bases and 4 bases respectively, with 8 bases between them. As DNA, the CDR3 is TGTGCCAGCTCAGGAGGGCGCTATGGCTACACCTTC. Translating gives CASSGGRYGYTF.

The CDR3 region has the DNA TGTGCCACCAGTGACCCCCAGCGGGAGCTCGACGAGCAGTACTTC. It is translated as CATSDPQRELDEQYF. The V call is TRBV24-1, the J call TRBJ2-7; TRBD2 aligns across 8 bases. Germline V gene data show CDR1 as KGHDR and CDR2 as SFDVKD. This CDR3 is 15 amino acids long. The ends lost 4 bases at V and 5 bases at J; junction bases unmatched: 9.

The rearrangement joins TRBV27 to TRBJ2-6; the match to TRBD1 covers 10 bases. Germline lookup yields CDR1 MNHEY and CDR2 SMNVEV (reference sequence). The CDR3 is 18 amino acids. V lost 8 bases, J lost 1 base, and 11 bases stayed unmatched. The CDR3 protein is CASGPRTGGFSGANVLTF. The CDR3 bases are TGTGCCAGCGGTCCGCGGACAGGGGGATTTTCTGGGGCCAACGTCCTGACTTTC.

This clone came up once. The chain recombines TRBV15 with TRBJ2-1; 10 bases align to TRBD2. The CDR3 has 15 amino acids. Germline assignment: CDR1 LNHNV and CDR2 YYDKDF (reference sequence). Trimming removed 2 bases from V and 6 bases from J; junction bases left unmatched: 4. The chain's CDR3 is CATSRPLAGFNEQFF. The DNA for the CDR3 is TGTGCCACCAGCAGACCACTAGCGGGATTCAATGAGCAGTTCTTC.

V and J are TRBV4-3 and TRBJ1-1; no firm D call. V lost 0 bases, J lost 5 bases, and 7 bases lay in between. Germline lookup yields CDR1 LGHNA and CDR2 YSLEER. CDR3 length: 13 amino acids. The DNA of the CDR3 is TGCGCCAGCAGCCAAGACAGGCCGACTGAAGCTTTCTTT. Its translation: CASSQDRPTEAFF.

This sequence joins TRBV12-5 and TRBJ1-2, with TRBD1 matching over 8 bases. The CDR3 runs 14 residues. Germline CDR1 reads LGHNT; CDR2 reads FRNRAP. J gave up 1 base and V 4 bases, and 2 bases lay outside the gene matches. The CDR3 reads CASGWDRSNYGYTF. The CDR3 DNA reads as TGTGCTAGTGGTTGGGACAGGAGTAACTATGGCTACACCTTC.

This sequence joins TRBV2 and TRBJ1-2; 10 positions agree with TRBD1. Germline V lookup: CDR1 SNHLY, CDR2 FYNNEI. The junction had 8 bases not matched to a gene; V was cut back by 1 base and J by 12 bases. This CDR3 is 14 amino acids long. The CDR3 bases are TGTGCCAGCAGTGAAGTGGGACAGGGGAAAATGGACACCTTC. Its translation: CASSEVGQGKMDTF. Based on the CDR3 plus reference TRBV2 and TRBJ1-2, the full variable domain is EPEVTQTPSHQVTQMGQEVILRCVPISNHLYFYWYRQILGQKVEFLVSFYNNEISEKSEIFDDQFSVERPDGSNFTLKIRSTKLEDSAMYFCASSEVGQGKMDTFGSGTRLTVV.

V gene TRBV2 combines with J gene TRBJ2-3; D not resolved. The V gene's germline CDR1 is SNHLY and CDR2 FYNNEI. V lost 1 base to trimming and J lost 0 bases, with 11 bases between them. This CDR3 has 16 amino acids. The CDR3 sequence is CASSEVGLVSTDTQYF. In nucleotides, the CDR3 is TGTGCCAGCAGTGAAGTAGGCCTAGTGAGCACAGATACGCAGTATTTT.

This clone was seen a few times. The CDR3: CASSQGGHTQYF. The CDR3 nucleotides are TGTGCCAGCAGCCAAGGGGGCCATACGCAGTATTTT. The chain links TRBV3-1 (or the pseudogene TRBV3-2) to TRBJ2-3; weak D call: TRBD1 (5 bases). The CDR3 has 12 residues. V shed 1 base and J shed 7 bases, with 6 bases lying between them. CDR1 is LGHDT and CDR2 is YNNKEL in the germline V gene (reference sequence).

The V call is TRBV25-1, the J call TRBJ2-3; a weak D match, TRBD2 (5 bases). Trimming cost V 5 bases and J 1 base, with 19 bases left between them. CDR3 size: 17 residues. From germline, CDR1 is MGHDK and CDR2 SYGVNS. DNA of the CDR3: TGTGCCAGCAGTACCGGTGGGCGGGCCCTGGGCACAGATACGCAGTATTTT. As protein: CASSTGGRALGTDTQYF.

The rearrangement uses TRBV28 and TRBJ2-7; 7 bases fit TRBD1. The CDR3 is 14 amino acids. The trim removed 6 bases at V and 0 bases at J, leaving 5 bases unmatched. Germline V gene lookup returns CDR1 MDHEN and CDR2 SYDVKM. The CDR3 bases are TGTGCCAGCAGGCTGGGACAGCTCTCCTACGAGCAGTACTTC. Its translation: CASRLGQLSYEQYF. The complete variable domain, with remaining parts taken from reference TRBV28 and TRBJ2-7, reads DVKVTQSSRYLVKRTGEKVFLECVQDMDHENMFWYRQDPGLGLRLIYFSYDVKMKEKGDIPEGYSVSREKKERFSLILESASTNQTSMYLCASRLGQLSYEQYFGPGTRLTVT.

The chain is built from TRBV12-3 or TRBV12-4 and TRBJ2-7; 7 nucleotides align to TRBD1. The trim removed 2 bases at V and 3 bases at J, leaving 1 base unmatched. There are 13 residues in the CDR3. The CDR3 nucleotides read TGTGCCAGCAGTTTAAGGGGGCTCTACGAGCAGTACTTC. Its translation: CASSLRGLYEQYF.

J is TRBJ1-4 and V is TRBV13; a possible D gene is TRBD1 (6 bases). The germline gives CDR1 PRHDT, CDR2 FYEKMQ (reference sequence). V lost 2 bases, J lost 8 bases, and 15 bases lay in between. The CDR3 covers 15 residues. This chain's CDR3 is CASSLTGGAEEKLFF. The CDR3 DNA is TGTGCCAGCAGCTTAACCGGGGGGGCGGAGGAAAAACTGTTTTTT.

The rearrangement uses TRBV10-3 and TRBJ2-7; 14 nucleotides line up with TRBD2. J was trimmed by 6 bases and V by 5 bases; bases with no gene match: 3. CDR3 length: 14 residues. CDR1 and CDR2 (germline): ENHRY, SYGVKD. As DNA, the CDR3 is TGTGCCATCAGTCCGACTAGCGGGAGGGGCGAGCAGTACTTC. It yields the protein CAISPTSGRGEQYF.

V is TRBV29-1 and J is TRBJ2-3; weak D call: TRBD2 (5 bases). Trimming left V 4 bases short and J 3 bases short, with 20 bases between. The CDR3 is 16 residues long. Germline CDR1 is SQVTM and CDR2 is ANQGSEA. CDR3 sequence reads: CSVARLARTGTDTQYF. CDR3 nucleotide sequence: TGCAGCGTTGCCCGATTAGCGAGGACGGGGACAGATACGCAGTATTTT.

This clone has a single count. The chain uses TRBV6-5 and TRBJ2-7, with a tentative D call TRBD2 (5 bases). CDR3 length: 15 residues. CDR1 and CDR2 (germline): MNHEY, SVGAGI. The V end was cut by 6 bases, the J end by 2 bases, with 17 bases between. The CDR3 loop reads CASRDLIAGPYEQYF. The CDR3 DNA follows: TGTGCCAGCAGGGACTTGATAGCTGGTCCCTACGAGCAGTACTTC.

This clone was picked up a small number of times. J is TRBJ2-2 and V is TRBV6-6, with 12 nucleotides matching TRBD2. The CDR3 is 16 residues long. Germline lookup yields CDR1 MNHNY and CDR2 SVGAGI (reference sequence). V dropped 5 bases and J dropped 2; count of bases not matched to a gene: 3. Written as DNA, the CDR3 is TGTGCCAGCAGTCACGGACTAGCGGGAAACACCGGGGAGCTGTTTTTT. Encoded protein: CASSHGLAGNTGELFF.

V usage is TRBV7-8 and J usage is TRBJ1-2; tentatively, D is TRBD1 (5 bases). V was cut by 5 bases and J by 6 bases, with 13 bases left in between. The CDR3 has 13 residues. Germline CDR1 reads SGHVS; CDR2 reads FQNEAQ. The CDR3 DNA follows: TGTGCCAGCAGCCGGGGCCGATCTGATGGCTACACCTTC. The encoded protein is CASSRGRSDGYTF. The complete variable domain, with remaining parts taken from reference TRBV7-8 and TRBJ1-2, reads GAGVSQSPRYKVAKRGQDVALRCDPISGHVSLFWYQQALGQGPEFLTYFQNEAQLDKSGLPSDRFFAERPEGSVSTLKIQRTQQEDSAVYLCASSRGRSDGYTFGSGTRLTVV.